This TCR beta chain is drawn from a study of blood T cell repertoires in COVID-19. Study background: Samples representing acute and convalescent COVID-19 were sourced from the United States, Italy and Spain.

CDR1 and CDR2 (germline): MNHNS, SASEGT. The J segment lost 6 bases and the V segment lost 3 bases, leaving 5 bases of the junction unmatched. There are 14 residues in the CDR3. Original analysis: Estimation of nucleated cell counts was performed using reference gene primer amplification. Some clones are missing from TCRdb's copy, which holds only in-frame ones; the method was immunoSEQ multiplex PCR. Clonal size and the V and J genes are those of that table, whereas D and trimming came from the DNA. Seen here are some 110,000 clones, 86% observed once, and the top ten hold about 4.7%. V gene TRBV6-1 combines with J gene TRBJ2-3; 8 bases line up with TRBD2. Sequenced input: peripheral blood. The receptor comes from a middle-aged man with acute or convalescent COVID-19. CDR3 protein: CASSDRGGGDTQYF. The CDR3 DNA is TGTGCCAGCAGTGACCGGGGGGGAGGCGATACGCAGTATTTT.